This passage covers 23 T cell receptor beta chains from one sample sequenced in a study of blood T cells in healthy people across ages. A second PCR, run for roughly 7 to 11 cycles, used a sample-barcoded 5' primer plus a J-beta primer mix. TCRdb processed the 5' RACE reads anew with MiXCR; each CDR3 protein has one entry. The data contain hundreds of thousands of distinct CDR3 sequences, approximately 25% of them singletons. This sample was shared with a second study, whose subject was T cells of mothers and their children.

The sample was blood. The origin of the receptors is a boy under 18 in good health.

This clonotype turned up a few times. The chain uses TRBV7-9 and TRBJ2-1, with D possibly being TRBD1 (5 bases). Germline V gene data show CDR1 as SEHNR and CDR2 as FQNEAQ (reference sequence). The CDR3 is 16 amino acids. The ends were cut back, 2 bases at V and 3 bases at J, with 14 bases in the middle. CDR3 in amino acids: CASSLLLGAYYNEQFF. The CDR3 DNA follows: TGTGCCAGCAGCTTACTGTTAGGGGCCTACTACAATGAGCAGTTCTTC. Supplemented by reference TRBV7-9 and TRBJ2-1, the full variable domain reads DTGVSQNPRHKITKRGQNVTFRCDPISEHNRLYWYRQTLGQGPEFLTYFQNEAQLEKSRLLSDRFSAERPKGSFSTLEIQRTEQGDSAMYLCASSLLLGAYYNEQFFGPGTRLTVL.

CDR3 in DNA: TGTGCCAGCAGTAGAGGAGACAGAGCCTACGAGCAGTACTTC. This encodes CASSRGDRAYEQYF. J is TRBJ2-7 and V is TRBV6-2 or TRBV6-3; tentatively, D is TRBD1 (5 bases). The V and J ends lost 5 bases and 2 bases respectively, with 13 bases between them. This CDR3 region has 14 residues. The germline V gene has CDR1 MNHEY and CDR2 SVGEGT.

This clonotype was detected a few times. DNA for the CDR3: TGTGCCAGCAGCTTAGATGGGTCGGGGGAGACCCAGTACTTC. Residues: CASSLDGSGETQYF. The J gene is TRBJ2-5, the V gene TRBV7-3; a possible D gene is TRBD2 (5 bases). CDR1 is SGHTA, CDR2 FQGTGA, per germline. Trimming stripped 2 bases from V and 5 bases from J, with 12 bases between. The CDR3 runs 14 residues. The full variable domain, its missing parts supplied by reference TRBV7-3 and TRBJ2-5, is GAGVSQTPSNKVTEKGKYVELRCDPISGHTALYWYRQSLGQGPEFLIYFQGTGAADDSGLPNDRFFAVRPEGSVSTLKIQRTERGDSAVYLCASSLDGSGETQYFGPGTRLLVL.

CDR3 nucleotide sequence: TGCAGTGCTAGAGATGCAGGGACCTATGGCTACACCTTC. This sequence encodes CSARDAGTYGYTF. This chain links TRBV20-1 with TRBJ1-2; tentatively, D is TRBD1 (5 bases). CDR1 and CDR2 from the germline V gene are DFQATT and SNEGSKA (reference sequence). V was trimmed by 0 bases and J by 4 bases, leaving 9 bases between them. This CDR3 spans 13 amino acids.

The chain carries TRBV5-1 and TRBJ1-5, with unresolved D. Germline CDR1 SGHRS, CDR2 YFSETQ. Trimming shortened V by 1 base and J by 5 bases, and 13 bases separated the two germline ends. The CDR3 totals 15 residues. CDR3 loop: CASSLFGEMDQPQHF. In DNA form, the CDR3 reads TGCGCCAGCAGCTTGTTCGGGGAGATGGATCAGCCCCAGCATTTT.

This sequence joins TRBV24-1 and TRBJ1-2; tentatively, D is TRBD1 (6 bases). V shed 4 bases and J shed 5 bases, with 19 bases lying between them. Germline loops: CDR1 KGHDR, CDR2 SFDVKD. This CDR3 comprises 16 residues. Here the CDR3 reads CATSEEIQEGGYGYTF. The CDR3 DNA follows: TGTGCCACCAGTGAGGAAATTCAGGAGGGGGGATATGGCTACACCTTC.

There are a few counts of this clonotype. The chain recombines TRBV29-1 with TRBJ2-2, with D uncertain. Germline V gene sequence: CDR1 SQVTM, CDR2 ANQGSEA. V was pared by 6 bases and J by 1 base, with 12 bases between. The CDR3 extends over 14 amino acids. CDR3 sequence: CSVSLTVNTGELFF. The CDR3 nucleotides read TGCAGCGTCTCCTTGACCGTGAACACCGGGGAGCTGTTTTTT.

The DNA for the CDR3 is TGCGCCAGCAGCCAAGAGTCAGGTCTCGGACTCGAGACCCAGTACTTC. Translating gives CASSQESGLGLETQYF. This chain joins TRBV4-1 and TRBJ2-1, with D maybe TRBD2 (5 bases). The DNA matches TRBJ2-5 better at its end, which makes the J call doubtful. This CDR3 comprises 16 residues. From germline, CDR1 is MGHRA and CDR2 YSYEKL.

CDR3 sequence reads: CASSSPLGSSYNEQFF. DNA for the CDR3: TGTGCCAGCAGCAGCCCCCTTGGTAGCTCCTACAATGAGCAGTTCTTC. The chain recombines TRBV11-2 with TRBJ2-1; D unclear. Germline V lookup: CDR1 SGHAT, CDR2 FQNNGV. The V gene lost 5 bases and the J gene lost 0 bases, with 14 bases spanning the gap. CDR3 size: 16 residues.

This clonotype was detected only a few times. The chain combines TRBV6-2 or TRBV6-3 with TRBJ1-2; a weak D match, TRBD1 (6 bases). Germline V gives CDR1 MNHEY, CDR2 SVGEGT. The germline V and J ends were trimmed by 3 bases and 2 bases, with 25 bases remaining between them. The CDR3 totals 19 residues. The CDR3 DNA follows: TGTGCCAGCAGTTATGAGTCGGGGGCACGGACACGGCGGAACTATGGCTACACCTTC. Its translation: CASSYESGARTRRNYGYTF.

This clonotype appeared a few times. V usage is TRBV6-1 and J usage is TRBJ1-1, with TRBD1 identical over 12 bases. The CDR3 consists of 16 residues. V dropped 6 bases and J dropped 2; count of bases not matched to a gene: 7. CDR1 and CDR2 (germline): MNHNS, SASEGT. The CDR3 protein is CASSRGTGGLNTEAFF. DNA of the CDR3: TGTGCCAGCAGCAGAGGGACAGGGGGCCTAAACACTGAAGCTTTCTTT.

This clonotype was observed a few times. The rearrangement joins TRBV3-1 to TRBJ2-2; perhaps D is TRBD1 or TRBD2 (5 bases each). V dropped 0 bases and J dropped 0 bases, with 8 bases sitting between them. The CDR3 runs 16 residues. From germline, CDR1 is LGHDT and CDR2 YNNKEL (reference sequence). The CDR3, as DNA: TGTGCCAGCAGCCAAGATCGGGACGCGAACACCGGGGAGCTGTTTTTT. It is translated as CASSQDRDANTGELFF.

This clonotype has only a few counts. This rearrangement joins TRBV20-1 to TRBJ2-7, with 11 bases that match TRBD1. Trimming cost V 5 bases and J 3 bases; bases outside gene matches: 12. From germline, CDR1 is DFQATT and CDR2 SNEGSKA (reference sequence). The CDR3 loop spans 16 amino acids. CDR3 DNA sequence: TGCAGTGCTCACAACCCATCCGGGACAGGGGGCTACGAGCAGTACTTC. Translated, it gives CSAHNPSGTGGYEQYF.

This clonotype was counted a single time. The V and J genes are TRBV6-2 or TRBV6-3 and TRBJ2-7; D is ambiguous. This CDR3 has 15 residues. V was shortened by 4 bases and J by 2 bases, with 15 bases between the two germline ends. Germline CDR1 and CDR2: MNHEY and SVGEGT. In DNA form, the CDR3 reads TGTGCCAGCAGTTTCCCGCTCGCAGGAACCTACGAGCAGTACTTC. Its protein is CASSFPLAGTYEQYF.

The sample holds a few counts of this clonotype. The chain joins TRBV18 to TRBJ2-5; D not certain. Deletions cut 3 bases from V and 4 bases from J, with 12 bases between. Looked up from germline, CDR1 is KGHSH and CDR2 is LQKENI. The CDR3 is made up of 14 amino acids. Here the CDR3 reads CASSPPSPRETQYF. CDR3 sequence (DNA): TGTGCCAGCTCACCCCCGAGCCCAAGAGAGACCCAGTACTTC.

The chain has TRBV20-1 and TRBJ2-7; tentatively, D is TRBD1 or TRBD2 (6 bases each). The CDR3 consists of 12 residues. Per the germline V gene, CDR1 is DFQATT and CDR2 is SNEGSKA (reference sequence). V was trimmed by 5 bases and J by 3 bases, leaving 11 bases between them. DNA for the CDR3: TGCAGTGCTGAGGGGGGTGACTACGAGCAGTACTTC. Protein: CSAEGGDYEQYF.

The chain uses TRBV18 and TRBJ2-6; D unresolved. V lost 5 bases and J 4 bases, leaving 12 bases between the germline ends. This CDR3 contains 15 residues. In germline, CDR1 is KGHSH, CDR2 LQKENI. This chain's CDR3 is CASSTTRDGANVLTF. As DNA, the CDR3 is TGTGCCAGCTCAACTACACGTGACGGGGCCAACGTCCTGACTTTC. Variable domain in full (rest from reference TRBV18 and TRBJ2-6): NAGVMQNPRHLVRRRGQEARLRCSPMKGHSHVYWYRQLPEEGLKFMVYLQKENIIDESGMPKERFSAEFPKEGPSILRIQQVVRGDSAAYFCASSTTRDGANVLTFGAGSRLTVL.

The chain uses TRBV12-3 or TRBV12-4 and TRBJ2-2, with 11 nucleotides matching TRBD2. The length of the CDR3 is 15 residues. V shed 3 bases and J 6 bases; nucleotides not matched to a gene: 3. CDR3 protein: CASSFTSGSAGELFF. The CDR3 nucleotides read TGTGCCAGCAGTTTCACTAGCGGGAGTGCCGGGGAGCTGTTTTTT.

CDR3 region: CSAIQAGVGELFF. The CDR3 DNA reads as TGCAGTGCTATACAAGCGGGAGTCGGGGAGCTGTTTTTT. V and J are TRBV20-1 and TRBJ2-2, with 8 positions matching TRBD2. V shed 4 bases and J 7 bases; nucleotides not matched to a gene: 5. Germline CDR1 and CDR2: DFQATT and SNEGSKA (reference sequence). CDR3 size: 13 residues.

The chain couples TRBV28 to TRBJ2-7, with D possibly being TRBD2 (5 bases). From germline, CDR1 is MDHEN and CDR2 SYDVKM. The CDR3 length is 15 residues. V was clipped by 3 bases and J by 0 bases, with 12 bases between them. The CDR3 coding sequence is TGTGCCAGCAGTTTCGGGGTGAGCAGCTCCTACGAGCAGTACTTC. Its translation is CASSFGVSSSYEQYF.

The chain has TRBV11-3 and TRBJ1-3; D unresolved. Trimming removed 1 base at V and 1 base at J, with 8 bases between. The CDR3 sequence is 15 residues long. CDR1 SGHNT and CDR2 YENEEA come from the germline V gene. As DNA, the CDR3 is TGTGCCAGCAGCTTAGTCCGTGGGTCTGGAAACACCATATATTTT. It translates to CASSLVRGSGNTIYF.

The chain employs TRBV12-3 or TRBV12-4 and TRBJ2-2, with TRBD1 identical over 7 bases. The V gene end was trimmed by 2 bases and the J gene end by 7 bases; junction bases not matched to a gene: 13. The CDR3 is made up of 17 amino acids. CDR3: CASSLSIWDSSGGELFF. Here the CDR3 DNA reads TGTGCCAGCAGTTTAAGTATCTGGGACAGTTCCGGCGGGGAGCTGTTTTTT.

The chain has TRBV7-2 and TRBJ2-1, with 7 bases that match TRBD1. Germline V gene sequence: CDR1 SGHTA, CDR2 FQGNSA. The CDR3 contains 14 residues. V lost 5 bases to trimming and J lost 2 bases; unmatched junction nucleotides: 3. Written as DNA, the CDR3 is TGTGCCAGCAGCCCGACAGGGACCTACAATGAGCAGTTCTTC. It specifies CASSPTGTYNEQFF.